This T cell receptor (beta chain) was found in a study of blood T cell repertoires in COVID-19. As for the study in general: T cells, B-cell-depleted T cells, or PBMCs provided the cDNA or gDNA that served as material.

Participant-reported clinical history was the basis for cohort assignment. Cohort 3 recovered donors had two negative PCRs, clearance, or symptom resolution. The CDR3 has 13 amino acids. From germline, CDR1 is MDHEN and CDR2 SYDVKM. With V trimmed by 2 bases and J by 4 bases, 1 base remained unmatched. Profiled with immunoSEQ multiplex PCR; TCRdb holds only in-frame clones, not every one. This repertoire shows under 200,000 clones, around four fifths found once; its top ten account for about 8%. The clonotype originates from a woman between 45 and 65 years old who had recovered from COVID-19. Sequences were obtained from PBMCs or T cells enriched from blood (not recorded which). The rearrangement uses TRBV28 and TRBJ1-2, with 7 positions matching TRBD1. CDR3 protein: CASSLGTAYGYTF. The CDR3 DNA is TGTGCCAGCAGTTTAGGGACAGCCTATGGCTACACCTTC.